The 8 T cell receptor beta chains in this list originate from one sample, sequenced in a study of T-cell memory formation after mild COVID-19. TCRdb redid the calling of the 5' RACE reads with MiXCR, one entry per CDR3 protein. The repertoire holds about 410,000 distinct CDR3 sequences, with 20% to 30% as singletons. Source material: PBMCs or a T cell subset sorted from them (not recorded which). Receptors were obtained from an adult woman who had mild COVID-19 (a few samples of this study predate the infection). Cell type and time point are not known.

This clonotype turned up a few times. The chain links TRBV4-3 to TRBJ2-1; D may be TRBD2 (6 bases). The CDR3 length is 17 residues. Trimming left V 0 bases short and J 7 bases short, with 19 bases between. In germline, CDR1 is LGHNA, CDR2 YSLEER. The CDR3 loop is CASSQDYRAGNGNEQFF. The DNA of the CDR3 is TGCGCCAGCAGCCAAGATTATAGGGCGGGGAACGGGAATGAGCAGTTCTTC.

There are a few counts of this clonotype. CDR3 DNA sequence: TGTGCCATCGACCCTCCGGGACAGTACTACACAGATACGCAGTATTTT. Translated, it gives CAIDPPGQYYTDTQYF. The V call is TRBV7-9, the J call TRBJ2-3; 7 bases are shared with TRBD1. The CDR3 runs to 16 residues. V shed 10 bases, J shed 2 bases, and the junction held 15 bases outside the gene matches. CDR1 is SEHNR and CDR2 is FQNEAQ in the germline V gene (reference sequence).

In this sample, this clonotype turned up a few times. The junction departs from the called germline gene at one end, perhaps through a read error. The CDR3 nucleotides read TGTGCCAGCAGTCTATCGGGACCGTCTACCTACAATGAGCAGTTCTTC. Encoded protein: CASSLSGPSTYNEQFF. This chain uses TRBV27 with TRBJ2-1, with D possibly being TRBD1 or TRBD2 (5 bases each). CDR1 MNHEY and CDR2 SMNVEV come from the germline V gene (reference sequence). The CDR3 loop spans 16 amino acids.

V gene TRBV5-1 combines with J gene TRBJ2-1; tentatively, D is TRBD1 or TRBD2 (5 bases each). Germline V gene lookup returns CDR1 SGHRS and CDR2 YFSETQ. The CDR3 is 16 amino acids. V shed 5 bases and J shed 3 bases, with 18 bases lying between them. Here the CDR3 DNA reads TGCGCCAGCAGTCAACATACCGGGACGGGCTACAATGAGCAGTTCTTC. It codes for CASSQHTGTGYNEQFF.

This clonotype was counted between two and nine times. The rearrangement joins TRBV10-3 to TRBJ2-7; 9 bases are shared with TRBD1. Germline CDR1 and CDR2: ENHRY and SYGVKD. This CDR3 comprises 14 residues. The V segment lost 6 bases and the J segment 5 bases; nucleotides outside the gene matches: 8. The CDR3 spells CAIRQTGGAHEQYF. Written as DNA, the CDR3 is TGTGCCATCAGACAGACAGGGGGGGCCCACGAGCAGTACTTC.

This clonotype was detected only once. The gene calls are TRBV2 and TRBJ1-2; possible D gene TRBD1, 5 bases. V lost 2 bases and J 4 bases, leaving 8 bases between the germline ends. Germline loops: CDR1 SNHLY, CDR2 FYNNEI. This CDR3 is built from 13 residues. The CDR3 nucleotides read TGTGCCAGCAGTGAACTGGGACCCTATGGCTACACCTTC. Its protein is CASSELGPYGYTF.

Only a few counts were recorded for this clonotype. This sequence joins TRBV6-4 and TRBJ1-2; D ambiguous. V shed 2 bases and J shed 6 bases, with 10 bases lying between them. The germline gives CDR1 MRHNA, CDR2 SNTAGT. The CDR3 covers 13 residues. CDR3 protein: CASSDGPSDGYTF. The CDR3 DNA reads TGTGCCAGCAGTGACGGCCCTTCTGATGGCTACACCTTC.

This clonotype was counted a few times. The gene calls are TRBV27 and TRBJ2-2; D possibly corresponds to TRBD1 (6 bases). V was clipped by 2 bases and J by 6 bases, with 13 bases between them. CDR3 length: 15 amino acids. In germline, CDR1 is MNHEY, CDR2 SMNVEV (reference sequence). The CDR3 region has the DNA TGTGCCAGCAGTTTAAGCAGGGGATCGGCCGGGGAGCTGTTTTTT. As protein: CASSLSRGSAGELFF.